This TCR delta chain was recorded in a study of Vδ1+ human thymocytes. Findings and caveats of the study: In the thymus, TRG and TRD repertoires looked highly polyclonal with Gaussian CDR3 lengths.

Germline assignment: CDR1 TSWWSYY and CDR2 QGS. With V trimmed by 3 bases and J by 0 bases, 25 bases remained unmatched. The CDR3 is 22 amino acids. Purity of the sorted Vdelta1+ thymocytes ranged from 98% to 99.6%. The template was reverse-transcribed extracted RNA. Pooled V-gene forward primers with one constant-region reverse primer generated the CDR3 amplicons by multiplex PCR. TCRdb re-called clones from the multiplex PCR reads using CATT. This table holds tens of thousands of delta-chain clones, approximately 30% found once. This clone has only one observation. Its specificity is unknown. The sample consisted of Vdelta1+ gamma-delta thymocytes from the thymus. As for subset: FACS-sorted CD3+ TCRalphabeta- TCRVdelta1+ TCRVdelta2- thymocytes. J is TRDJ1 and V is TRDV1; 7 nucleotides match TRDD3. The sequence was obtained from a boy younger than two who had congenital heart surgery. Here the CDR3 reads CALGDPHSTGVLDPADTDKLIF. For the CDR3, the DNA is TGTGCTCTTGGGGACCCACATAGTACTGGGGTCCTAGATCCCGCGGACACCGATAAACTCATCTTT.